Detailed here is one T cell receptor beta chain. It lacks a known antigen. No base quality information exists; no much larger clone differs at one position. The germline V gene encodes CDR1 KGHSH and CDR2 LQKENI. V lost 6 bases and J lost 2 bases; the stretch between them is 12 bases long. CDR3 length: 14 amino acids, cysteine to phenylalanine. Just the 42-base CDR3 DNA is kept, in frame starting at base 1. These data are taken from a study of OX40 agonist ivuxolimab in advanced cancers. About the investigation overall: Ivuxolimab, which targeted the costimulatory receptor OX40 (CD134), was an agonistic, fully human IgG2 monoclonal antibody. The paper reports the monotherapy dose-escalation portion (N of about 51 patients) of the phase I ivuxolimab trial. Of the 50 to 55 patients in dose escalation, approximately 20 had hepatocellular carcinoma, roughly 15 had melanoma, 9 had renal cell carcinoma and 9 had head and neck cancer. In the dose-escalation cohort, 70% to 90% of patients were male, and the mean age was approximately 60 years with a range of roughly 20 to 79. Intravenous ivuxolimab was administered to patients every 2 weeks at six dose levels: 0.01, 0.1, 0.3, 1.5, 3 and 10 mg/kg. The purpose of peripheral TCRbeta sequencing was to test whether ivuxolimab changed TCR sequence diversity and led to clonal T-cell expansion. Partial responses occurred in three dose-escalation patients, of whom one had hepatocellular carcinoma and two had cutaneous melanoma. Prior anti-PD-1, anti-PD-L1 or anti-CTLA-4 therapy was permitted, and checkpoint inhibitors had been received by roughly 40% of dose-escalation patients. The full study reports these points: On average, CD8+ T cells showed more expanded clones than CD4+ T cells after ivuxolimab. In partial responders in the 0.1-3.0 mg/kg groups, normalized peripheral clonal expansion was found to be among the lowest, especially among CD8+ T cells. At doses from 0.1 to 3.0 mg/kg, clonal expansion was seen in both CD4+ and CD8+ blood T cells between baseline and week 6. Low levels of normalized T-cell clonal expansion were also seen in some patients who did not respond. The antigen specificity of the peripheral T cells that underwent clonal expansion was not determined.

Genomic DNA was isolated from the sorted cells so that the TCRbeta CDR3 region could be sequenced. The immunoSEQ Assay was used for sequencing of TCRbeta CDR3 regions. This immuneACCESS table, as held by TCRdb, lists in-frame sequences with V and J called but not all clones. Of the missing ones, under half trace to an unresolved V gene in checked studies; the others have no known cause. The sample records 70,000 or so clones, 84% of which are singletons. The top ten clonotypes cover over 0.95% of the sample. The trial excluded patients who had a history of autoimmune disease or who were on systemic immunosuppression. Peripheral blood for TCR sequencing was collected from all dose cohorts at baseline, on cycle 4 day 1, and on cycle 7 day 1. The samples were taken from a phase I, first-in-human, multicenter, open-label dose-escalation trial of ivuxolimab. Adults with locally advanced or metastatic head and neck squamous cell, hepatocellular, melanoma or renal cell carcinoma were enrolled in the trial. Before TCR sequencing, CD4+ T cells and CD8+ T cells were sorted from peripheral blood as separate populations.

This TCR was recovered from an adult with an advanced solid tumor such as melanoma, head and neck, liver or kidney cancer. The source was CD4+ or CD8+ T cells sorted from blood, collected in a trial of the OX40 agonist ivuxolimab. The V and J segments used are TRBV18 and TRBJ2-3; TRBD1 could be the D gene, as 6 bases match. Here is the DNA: TGTGCCAGCTCGGACCAGGGGCACACAGATACGCAGTATTTT. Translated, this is CASSDQGHTDTQYF.